This T cell receptor beta chain was captured by sequencing in a study of OX40 agonist ivuxolimab in advanced cancers. Profiling relied on immunoSEQ multiplex PCR, and the TCRdb table lists in-frame clones only, not all of them. Of tens of thousands of clones listed, under 85% were seen once; the top ten hold roughly 14%. The V gene's germline CDR1 is SNHLY and CDR2 FYNNEI. Trimming cost V 6 bases and J 5 bases, with 5 bases left between them. CDR3 length: 11 amino acids. J is TRBJ2-1 and V is TRBV2; D unresolved. The clonotype was recovered from an adult with an advanced solid tumor such as melanoma, head and neck, liver or kidney cancer. The source was CD4+ or CD8+ T cells sorted from blood, collected in a trial of the OX40 agonist ivuxolimab. The chain's CDR3 is CASSHDNEQFF. In nucleotides, the CDR3 is TGTGCCAGCAGCCATGACAATGAGCAGTTCTTC.